This T cell receptor beta chain was obtained from a study of CXCR3-negative and CXCR3-positive naive CD8 T cells. Study-level findings and limits: The TRB CDR3s that CXCR3-positive naive cells carried were more hydrophobic than those of CXCR3-negative naive cells. Surface CD5 was comparable between naive subsets; TCR strength was inferred from TRB CDR3 properties. Memory CD8+ cells had much lower diversity, and both naive subsets had comparably high diversity. Cryopreserved cells partially lost CXCR3 expression, and fresh PBMCs were used in most assays. Researchers reported similar TRBV-TRBJ usage in naive CXCR3-negative and CXCR3-positive cells, though memory differed.

In the case of this clonotype: What it binds is not known.

It was by 5' RACE with UMI labels that the TRB cDNA libraries were prepared. TCRdb reanalyzed the 5' RACE reads and collapses them to one entry per CDR3 protein, without DNA. The listing contains about 130,000 distinct CDR3 sequences. This CDR3 contains 14 residues. Germline V gene sequence: CDR1 MNHEY, CDR2 SMNVEV (reference sequence). Material: naive CXCR3+ CD8+ T cells from blood. Specified subset: CD45RO-CCR7+CD27+CD95- naive CD8+ T cells expressing CXCR3 (TNR3+). The clonotype originates from a human donor in good health. Some clones in this sample may be carry-over from other donors' samples. This chain uses TRBV27 with TRBJ2-1; TCRdb lists TRBD1, though no DNA is available to test this call. CDR3 sequence: CASSGLPFSNEQFF.